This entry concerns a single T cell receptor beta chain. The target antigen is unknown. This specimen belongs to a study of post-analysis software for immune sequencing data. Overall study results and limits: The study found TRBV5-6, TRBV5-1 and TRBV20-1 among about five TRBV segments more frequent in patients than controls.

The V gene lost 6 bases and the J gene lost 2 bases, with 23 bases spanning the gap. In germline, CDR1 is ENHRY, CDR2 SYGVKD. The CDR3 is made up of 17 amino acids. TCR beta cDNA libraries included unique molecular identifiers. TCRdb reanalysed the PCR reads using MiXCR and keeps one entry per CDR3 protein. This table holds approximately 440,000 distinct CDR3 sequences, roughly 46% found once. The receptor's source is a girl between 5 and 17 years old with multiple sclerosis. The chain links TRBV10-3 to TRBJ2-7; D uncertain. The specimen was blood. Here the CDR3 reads CAISRRKSNGAPYEQYF. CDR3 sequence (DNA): TGTGCCATCAGCCGGAGAAAGTCTAACGGAGCCCCCTACGAGCAGTACTTC.